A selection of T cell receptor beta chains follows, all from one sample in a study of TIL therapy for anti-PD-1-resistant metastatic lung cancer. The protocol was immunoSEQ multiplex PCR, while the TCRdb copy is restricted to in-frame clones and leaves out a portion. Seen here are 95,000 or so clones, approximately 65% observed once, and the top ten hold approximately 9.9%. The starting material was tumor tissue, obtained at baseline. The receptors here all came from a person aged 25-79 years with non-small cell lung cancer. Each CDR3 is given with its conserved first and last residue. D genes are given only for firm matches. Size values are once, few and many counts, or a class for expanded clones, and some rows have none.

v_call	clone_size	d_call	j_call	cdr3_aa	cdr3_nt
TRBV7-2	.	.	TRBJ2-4	CASSHLSTGYIQYF	TGTGCCAGCAGCCACCTCAGTACGGGTTACATTCAGTACTTC
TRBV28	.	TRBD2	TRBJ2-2	CASSKPPGGGHHDGELFF	TGTGCCAGCAGTAAACCTCCCGGGGGGGGGCATCATGACGGGGAGCTGTTTTTT
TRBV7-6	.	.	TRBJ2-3	CASSGAGTGHDTQYF	TGTGCCAGCAGCGGGGCAGGTACAGGGCACGATACGCAGTATTTT
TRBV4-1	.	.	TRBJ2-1	CASSPRAGRDYNEQFF	TGCGCCAGCAGCCCGCGGGCGGGAAGAGACTACAATGAGCAGTTCTTC
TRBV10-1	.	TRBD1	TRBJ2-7	CASSAPDRGEQYF	TGCGCCAGCAGTGCCCCTGACAGGGGCGAGCAGTACTTC
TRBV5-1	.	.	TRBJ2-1	CASSLAQYNEQFF	TGCGCCAGCAGCTTGGCCCAGTACAATGAGCAGTTCTTC
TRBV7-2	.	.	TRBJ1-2	CASSLDRNGYTF	TGTGCCAGCAGCTTAGACAGGAATGGCTACACCTTC
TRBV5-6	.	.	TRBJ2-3	CASSLTLYRTDTQYF	TGTGCCAGCAGCCTGACACTTTATCGCACAGATACGCAGTATTTT
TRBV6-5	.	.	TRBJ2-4	CASSPPGGGGNIQYF	TGTGCCAGCAGTCCCCCCGGAGGCGGCGGAAACATTCAGTACTTC
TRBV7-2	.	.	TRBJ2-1	CASIHGLNRLNEQFF	TGTGCCAGCATCCACGGACTAAATAGGCTCAATGAGCAGTTCTTC
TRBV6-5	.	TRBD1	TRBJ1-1	CASSLGTASEAFF	TGTGCCAGCAGTCTAGGGACAGCCTCTGAAGCTTTCTTT
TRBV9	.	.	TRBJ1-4	CASSVGQGAGVKKLFF	TGTGCCAGCAGCGTAGGTCAGGGAGCAGGCGTTAAGAAACTGTTTTTT
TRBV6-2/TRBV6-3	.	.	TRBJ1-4	CASSYSAARRLGLGEKLFF	TGTGCCAGCAGTTACTCGGCAGCCAGGAGGCTTGGGCTTGGTGAAAAACTGTTTTTT
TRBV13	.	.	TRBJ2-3	CASSLVSTDTQYF	TGTGCCAGCAGCTTAGTAAGCACAGATACGCAGTATTTT
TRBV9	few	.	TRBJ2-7	CASSVRVRDEQYF	TGTGCCAGCAGCGTGAGGGTCAGGGACGAGCAGTACTTC
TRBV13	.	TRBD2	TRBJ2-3	CASSSWIAGGELTDTQYF	TGTGCCAGCAGCTCTTGGATAGCGGGGGGGGAACTCACAGATACGCAGTATTTT
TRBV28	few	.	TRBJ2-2	CASSYKPFGGELFF	TGTGCCAGCAGTTACAAACCGTTCGGCGGGGAGCTGTTTTTT
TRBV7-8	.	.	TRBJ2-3	CASSSEILTSDTQYF	TGTGCCAGCAGCTCCGAGATATTAACCTCAGATACGCAGTATTTT
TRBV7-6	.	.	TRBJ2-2	CASSLASSLEGRSTGELFF	TGTGCCAGCAGCTTAGCTTCGTCCCTCGAAGGGCGTAGCACCGGGGAGCTGTTTTTT
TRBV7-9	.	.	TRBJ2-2	CASSLGITGELFF	TGTGCCAGCAGCTTAGGGATCACCGGGGAGCTGTTTTTT
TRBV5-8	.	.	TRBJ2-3	CASSFRAADTQYF	TGTGCCAGCAGCTTCAGGGCAGCAGATACGCAGTATTTT
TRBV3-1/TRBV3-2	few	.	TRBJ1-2	CASSHLGGAANYGYTF	TGTGCCAGCAGCCACCTGGGGGGGGCGGCTAACTATGGCTACACCTTC
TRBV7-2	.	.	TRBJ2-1	CASSLTRELRRYEQFF	TGTGCCAGCAGCCTTACCAGGGAATTAAGGCGCTATGAGCAGTTCTTC
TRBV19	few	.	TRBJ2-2	CASSKVTGRGGELFF	TGTGCCAGTAGTAAGGTAACAGGTCGTGGCGGGGAGCTGTTTTTT
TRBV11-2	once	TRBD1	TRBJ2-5	CASSLSGQARTQYF	TGTGCCAGCAGCTTATCGGGACAGGCTAGGACCCAGTACTTC